The 7 T cell receptor beta chains below were found in one sample sequenced in a study of T cell responses to AZD1222 COVID-19 vaccine. Method: immunoSEQ multiplex PCR; TCRdb's copy keeps in-frame clones and lacks some. The sample contains some 72,000 clones, about 91% of which appear only once. This material consisted of peripheral blood, taken on day 0 of MenACWY control vaccination. All receptors come from an adult in good health.

CDR3 sequence reads: CASSLEVGGMDEQFF. CDR3 DNA sequence: TGTGCCAGCAGCTTAGAGGTCGGGGGGATGGATGAGCAGTTCTTC. This chain uses TRBV7-3 with TRBJ2-1; 7 nucleotides align to TRBD2. Trimming cost V 2 bases and J 8 bases; bases outside gene matches: 9. The CDR3 extends over 15 amino acids. Germline CDR1 reads SGHTA; CDR2 reads FQGTGA. Full variable domain (outside the CDR3, taken from reference TRBV7-3 and TRBJ2-1): GAGVSQTPSNKVTEKGKYVELRCDPISGHTALYWYRQSLGQGPEFLIYFQGTGAADDSGLPNDRFFAVRPEGSVSTLKIQRTERGDSAVYLCASSLEVGGMDEQFFGPGTRLTVL.

The V gene is TRBV5-1, the J gene TRBJ1-2; D not certain. This CDR3 region has 13 residues. Trimming shortened V by 0 bases and J by 4 bases, and 7 bases separated the two germline ends. CDR1 and CDR2 (germline): SGHRS, YFSETQ. The CDR3 reads CASSLGVGYGYTF. In DNA, the CDR3 is TGCGCCAGCAGCTTGGGGGTAGGCTATGGCTACACCTTC.

The chain uses TRBV29-1 and TRBJ1-5, with TRBD1 matching over 10 bases. The CDR3 is 13 residues long. CDR1 is SQVTM, CDR2 ANQGSEA, per germline. The V segment lost 6 bases and the J segment 4 bases; nucleotides outside the gene matches: 3. The CDR3 DNA sequence: TGCAGCGTGCGACAGGGGGCTAATCAGCCCCAGCATTTT. Amino acid sequence: CSVRQGANQPQHF. The whole variable domain, remainder taken from reference TRBV29-1 and TRBJ1-5, is SAVISQKPSRDICQRGTSLTIQCQVDSQVTMMFWYRQQPGQSLTLIATANQGSEATYESGFVIDKFPISRPNLTFSTLTVSNMSPEDSSIYLCSVRQGANQPQHFGDGTRLSIL.

The chain is built from TRBV20-1 and TRBJ1-5, with D maybe TRBD1 (5 bases). There are 11 residues in the CDR3. Looked up from germline, CDR1 is DFQATT and CDR2 is SNEGSKA (reference sequence). V lost 8 bases and J lost 9, with 14 bases in between. The CDR3 DNA reads as TGCAGTCTTTCGCCGGGGCGGCCCCAGCATTTT. It is translated as CSLSPGRPQHF.

The V call is TRBV7-2, the J call TRBJ2-7; TRBD1 agrees at 7 bases. There are 15 residues in the CDR3. Germline CDR1 is SGHTA and CDR2 is FQGNSA. V lost 4 bases and J lost 1; bases outside the gene matches: 7. The CDR3 region is CASSYTGTVSYEQYF. The DNA of the CDR3 is TGTGCCAGCAGCTATACCGGGACAGTTTCCTACGAGCAGTACTTC.

The J gene is TRBJ2-3, the V gene TRBV2, with TRBD1 matching 7 bases. CDR1 is SNHLY and CDR2 is FYNNEI in the germline V gene. Unmatched junction bases numbered 5, after V lost 6 bases and J lost 2 bases. The CDR3 sequence is 14 residues long. The CDR3 spells CASSLQGITDTQYF. CDR3 DNA: TGTGCCAGCAGCCTACAGGGGATCACAGATACGCAGTATTTT.

The V call is TRBV5-6, the J call TRBJ1-3, with 7 nucleotides matching TRBD1. From germline, CDR1 is SGHDT and CDR2 YYEEEE. V gave up 3 bases and J gave up 0 bases; unmatched junction bases: 3. The CDR3 is 15 amino acids. The CDR3 protein is CASSWGQSSGNTIYF. In DNA form, the CDR3 reads TGTGCCAGCAGCTGGGGACAGAGCTCTGGAAACACCATATATTTT. Supplemented by reference TRBV5-6 and TRBJ1-3, the full variable domain reads DAGVTQSPTHLIKTRGQQVTLRCSPKSGHDTVSWYQQALGQGPQFIFQYYEEEERQRGNFPDRFSGHQFPNYSSELNVNALLLGDSALYLCASSWGQSSGNTIYFGEGSWLTVV.